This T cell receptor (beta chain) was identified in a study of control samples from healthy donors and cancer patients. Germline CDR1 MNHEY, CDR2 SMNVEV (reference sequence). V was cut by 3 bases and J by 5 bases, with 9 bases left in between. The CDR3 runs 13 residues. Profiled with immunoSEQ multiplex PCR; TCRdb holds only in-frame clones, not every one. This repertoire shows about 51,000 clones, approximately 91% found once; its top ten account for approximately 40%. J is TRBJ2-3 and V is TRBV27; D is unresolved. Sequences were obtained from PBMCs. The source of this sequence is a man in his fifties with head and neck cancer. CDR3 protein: CASSLAERDTQYF. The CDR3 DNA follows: TGTGCCAGCAGTTTGGCGGAAAGAGATACGCAGTATTTT.